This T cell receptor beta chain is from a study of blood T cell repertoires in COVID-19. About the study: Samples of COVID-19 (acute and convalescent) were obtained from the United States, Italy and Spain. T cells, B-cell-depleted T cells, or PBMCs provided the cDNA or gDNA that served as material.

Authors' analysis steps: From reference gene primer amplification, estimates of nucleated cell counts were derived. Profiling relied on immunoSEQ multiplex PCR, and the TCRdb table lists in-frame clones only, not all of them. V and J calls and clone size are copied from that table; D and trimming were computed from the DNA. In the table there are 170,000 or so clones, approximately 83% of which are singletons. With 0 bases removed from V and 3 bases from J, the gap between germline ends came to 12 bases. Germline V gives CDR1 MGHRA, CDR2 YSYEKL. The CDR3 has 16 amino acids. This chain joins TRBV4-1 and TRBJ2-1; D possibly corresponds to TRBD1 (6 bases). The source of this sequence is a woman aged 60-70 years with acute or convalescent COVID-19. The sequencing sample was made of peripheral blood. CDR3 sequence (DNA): TGCGCCAGCAGCCAAGACCCGGGACAAAGCTACAATGAGCAGTTCTTC. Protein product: CASSQDPGQSYNEQFF.